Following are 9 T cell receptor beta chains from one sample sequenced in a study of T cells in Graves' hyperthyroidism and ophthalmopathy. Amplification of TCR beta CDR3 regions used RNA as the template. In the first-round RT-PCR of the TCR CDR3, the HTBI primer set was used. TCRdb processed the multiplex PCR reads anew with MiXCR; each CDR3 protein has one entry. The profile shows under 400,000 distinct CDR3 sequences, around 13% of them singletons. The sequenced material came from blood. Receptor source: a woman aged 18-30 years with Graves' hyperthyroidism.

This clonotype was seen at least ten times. The CDR3 sequence: CASSVDREGVYTF. The CDR3 coding sequence is TGTGCCAGCAGTGTAGACAGGGAAGGCGTCTACACCTTC. The rearrangement uses TRBV6-4 and TRBJ1-2; 7 bases match TRBD1. V was pared by 4 bases and J by 10 bases, with 9 bases of the junction left unmatched. The CDR3 runs 13 residues. CDR1 is MRHNA, CDR2 SNTAGT, per germline.

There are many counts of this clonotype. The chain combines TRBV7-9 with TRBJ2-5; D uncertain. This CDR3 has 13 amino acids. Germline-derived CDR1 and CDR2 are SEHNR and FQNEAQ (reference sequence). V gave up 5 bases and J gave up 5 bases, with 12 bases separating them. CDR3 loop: CASSPLAIETQYF. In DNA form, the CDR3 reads TGTGCCAGCAGCCCCCTGGCGATCGAGACCCAGTACTTC.

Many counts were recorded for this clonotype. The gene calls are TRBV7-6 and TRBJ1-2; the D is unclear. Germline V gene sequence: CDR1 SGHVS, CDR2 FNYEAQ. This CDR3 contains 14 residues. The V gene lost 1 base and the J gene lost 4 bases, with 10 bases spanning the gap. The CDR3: CASSLGEGPYGYTF. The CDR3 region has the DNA TGTGCCAGCAGCTTAGGAGAGGGTCCCTATGGCTACACCTTC.

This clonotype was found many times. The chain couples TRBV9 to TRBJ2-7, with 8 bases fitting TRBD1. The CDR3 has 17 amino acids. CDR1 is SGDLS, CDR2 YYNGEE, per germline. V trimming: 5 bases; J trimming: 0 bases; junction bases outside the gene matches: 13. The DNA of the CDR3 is TGTGCCAGCAGACAACCCCCCCCGGGACAGGACTCCTACGAGCAGTACTTC. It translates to CASRQPPPGQDSYEQYF.

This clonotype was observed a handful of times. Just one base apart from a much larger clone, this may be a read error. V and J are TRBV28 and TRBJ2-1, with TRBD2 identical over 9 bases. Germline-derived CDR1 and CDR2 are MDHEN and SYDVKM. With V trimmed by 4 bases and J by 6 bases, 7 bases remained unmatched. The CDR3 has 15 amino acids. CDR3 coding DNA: TGTGCCAGCAGTTCATATAGCGGGAGTGTCAATGAGCAGTTCTTC. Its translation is CASSSYSGSVNEQFF.

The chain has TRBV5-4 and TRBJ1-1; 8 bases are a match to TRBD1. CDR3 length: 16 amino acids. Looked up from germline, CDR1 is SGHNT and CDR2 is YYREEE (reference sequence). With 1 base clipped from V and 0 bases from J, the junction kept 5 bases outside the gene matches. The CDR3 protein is CASSLRGQGLNTEAFF. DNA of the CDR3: TGTGCCAGCAGCTTGAGAGGACAGGGACTGAACACTGAAGCTTTCTTT.

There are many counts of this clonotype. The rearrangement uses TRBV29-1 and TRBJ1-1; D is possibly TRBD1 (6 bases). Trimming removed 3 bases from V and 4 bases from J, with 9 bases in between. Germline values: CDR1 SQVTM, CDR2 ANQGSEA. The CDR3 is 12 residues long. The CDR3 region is CSVDPRGTEAFF. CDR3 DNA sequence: TGCAGCGTTGACCCCAGGGGCACTGAAGCTTTCTTT. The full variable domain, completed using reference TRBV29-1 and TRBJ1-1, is SAVISQKPSRDICQRGTSLTIQCQVDSQVTMMFWYRQQPGQSLTLIATANQGSEATYESGFVIDKFPISRPNLTFSTLTVSNMSPEDSSIYLCSVDPRGTEAFFGQGTRLTVV.

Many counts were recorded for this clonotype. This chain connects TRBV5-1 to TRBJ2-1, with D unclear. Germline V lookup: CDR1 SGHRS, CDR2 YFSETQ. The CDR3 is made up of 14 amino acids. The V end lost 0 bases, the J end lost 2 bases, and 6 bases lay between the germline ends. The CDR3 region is CASSLAQAYNEQFF. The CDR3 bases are TGCGCCAGCAGCTTGGCCCAGGCCTACAATGAGCAGTTCTTC.

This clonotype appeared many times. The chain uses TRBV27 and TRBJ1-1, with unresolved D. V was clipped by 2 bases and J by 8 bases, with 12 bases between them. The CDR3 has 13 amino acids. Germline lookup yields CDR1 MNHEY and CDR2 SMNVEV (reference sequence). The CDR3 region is CASSLAARVEAFF. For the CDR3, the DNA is TGTGCCAGCAGTTTAGCCGCGAGGGTGGAAGCTTTCTTT.